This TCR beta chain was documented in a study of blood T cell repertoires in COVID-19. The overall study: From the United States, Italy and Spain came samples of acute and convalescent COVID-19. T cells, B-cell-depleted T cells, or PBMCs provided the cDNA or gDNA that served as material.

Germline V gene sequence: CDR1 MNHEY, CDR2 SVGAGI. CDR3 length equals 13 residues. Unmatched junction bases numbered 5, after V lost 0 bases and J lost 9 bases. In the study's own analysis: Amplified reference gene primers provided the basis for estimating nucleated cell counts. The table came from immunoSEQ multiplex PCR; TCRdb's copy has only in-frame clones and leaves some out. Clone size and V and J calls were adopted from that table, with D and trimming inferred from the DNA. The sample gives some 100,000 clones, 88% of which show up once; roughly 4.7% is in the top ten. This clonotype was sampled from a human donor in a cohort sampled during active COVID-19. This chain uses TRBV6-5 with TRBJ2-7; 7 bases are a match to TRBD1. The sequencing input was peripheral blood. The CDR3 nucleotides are TGTGCCAGCAGTTACTCCGAGGGGGCTAGGCAGTACTTC. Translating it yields CASSYSEGARQYF.